This passage covers 23 T cell receptor beta chains from one sample sequenced in a study of Graves' ophthalmopathy and Graves' hyperthyroidism. For repertoire sequencing, the TCR beta CDR3 regions were amplified from RNA transcripts. Amplification began with first-round RT-PCR using HTBI primers, then second-round multiplex PCR was performed. Each CDR3 protein is one row after TCRdb ran MiXCR on the multiplex PCR reads. The data contain around 400,000 distinct CDR3 sequences, roughly 20% of them seen just once; the ten biggest clones take up 3%. The sample taken for sequencing was peripheral blood. These receptors were obtained from a woman under 30 with stable Graves' hyperthyroidism.

The sample holds many counts of this clonotype. The J gene is TRBJ1-1, the V gene TRBV28; D might be TRBD1 (5 bases). This CDR3 has 16 amino acids. Germline V gene lookup returns CDR1 MDHEN and CDR2 SYDVKM. V was trimmed by 4 bases and J by 1 base, leaving 16 bases between them. The CDR3 nucleotides read TGTGCCAGCAGTTCATATATAATACAGGAGAACACTGAAGCTTTCTTT. Its protein product is CASSSYIIQENTEAFF.

V and J are TRBV12-3 or TRBV12-4 and TRBJ1-1; 8 bases line up with TRBD1. V was pared by 5 bases and J by 4 bases, with 12 bases of the junction left unmatched. This CDR3 has 16 amino acids. CDR3 region: CASSPDRATLGTEAFF. The DNA for the CDR3 is TGTGCCAGCAGTCCGGACAGGGCCACCCTGGGCACTGAAGCTTTCTTT.

This clonotype was seen many times. The CDR3 sequence: CASSSLSDTEAFF. The CDR3 region has the DNA TGCGCCAGCAGCTCCCTTAGTGACACTGAAGCTTTCTTT. The V and J genes are TRBV5-1 and TRBJ1-1; D gene unclear. Germline V gives CDR1 SGHRS, CDR2 YFSETQ. V was trimmed by 3 bases and J by 3 bases, leaving 9 bases between them. The CDR3 runs to 13 residues.

The V and J genes are TRBV10-3 and TRBJ2-7; D remains ambiguous. There are 12 residues in the CDR3. The V and J ends lost 3 bases and 6 bases respectively, with 9 bases between them. Germline values: CDR1 ENHRY, CDR2 SYGVKD. CDR3 protein: CAISDAASEQYF. In DNA form, the CDR3 reads TGTGCCATCAGTGATGCGGCGAGCGAGCAGTACTTC.

This clonotype occurred many times. This sequence joins TRBV29-1 and TRBJ1-2; D remains ambiguous. CDR1 is SQVTM and CDR2 is ANQGSEA in the germline V gene. This CDR3 spans 13 amino acids. Between the trimmed V and J ends, which lost 8 bases and 2 bases, there was a span of 15 bases. CDR3 in amino acids: CSPRRSLNYGYTF. In nucleotides, the CDR3 is TGCAGCCCCCGTAGGTCGTTGAACTATGGCTACACCTTC.

Note on this clonotype: One base away lies a much larger clone, so this may be a sequencing read error. The chain uses TRBV6-5 and TRBJ1-1, with no clear D. The germline V gene encodes CDR1 MNHEY and CDR2 SVGAGI. V was pared by 4 bases and J by 0 bases, with 6 bases between. The CDR3 has 13 residues. CDR3 sequence reads: CASSWRVNTEAFF. CDR3 DNA: TGTGCCAGCAGTTGGCGGGTGAACACTGAAGCTTTCTTT.

This clonotype was observed at least ten times. CDR3 sequence: CASSSPGLGQPQHF. CDR3 nucleotide sequence: TGTGCCAGCAGTTCTCCTGGTTTGGGGCAGCCCCAGCATTTT. V gene TRBV7-2 combines with J gene TRBJ1-5; D gene ambiguous. Germline CDR1 reads SGHTA; CDR2 reads FQGNSA. Trimming left V 6 bases short and J 7 bases short, with 16 bases between. The CDR3 spans 14 residues.

The chain carries TRBV6-1 and TRBJ2-7, with 7 bases fitting TRBD1. With V trimmed by 6 bases and J by 3 bases, 5 bases remained unmatched. The germline CDR1 and CDR2 sequences are MNHNS and SASEGT. The CDR3 spans 13 residues. CDR3 protein: CASRSGGNYEQYF. CDR3 DNA sequence: TGTGCCAGCAGATCAGGGGGTAACTACGAGCAGTACTTC.

This clonotype was observed at least ten times. This rearrangement joins TRBV24-1 to TRBJ2-5; TRBD2 matches 9 bases. The CDR3 is 16 amino acids. The V gene's germline CDR1 is KGHDR and CDR2 SFDVKD. J lost 4 bases, V lost 4 bases, and 9 bases had no gene match. The CDR3 coding sequence is TGTGCCACCAGTGACCCGACTAGCGGAGGACGAGAGACCCAGTACTTC. Translating it yields CATSDPTSGGRETQYF.

This clonotype was recorded at least ten times. The chain is built from TRBV27 and TRBJ2-7; D unresolved. Germline assignment: CDR1 MNHEY and CDR2 SMNVEV (reference sequence). V lost 4 bases and J lost 6, with 7 bases in between. CDR3 length equals 11 residues. CDR3 sequence (DNA): TGTGCCAGCAGTTCTTCCCTCGAGCAGTACTTC. It encodes CASSSSLEQYF.

This clonotype was counted many times. The chain links TRBV6-1 to TRBJ1-1; no reliable D call. Trimming stripped 6 bases from V and 1 base from J, with 9 bases between. The CDR3 consists of 13 residues. Germline V gene lookup returns CDR1 MNHNS and CDR2 SASEGT. CDR3 in amino acids: CASSLTPNTEAFF. The CDR3 nucleotides read TGTGCCAGCAGCTTAACGCCGAACACTGAAGCTTTCTTT.

This clonotype showed up many times. The chain recombines TRBV20-1 with TRBJ2-7; tentatively, D is TRBD2 (6 bases). This CDR3 is 13 amino acids long. Germline V gene sequence: CDR1 DFQATT, CDR2 SNEGSKA (reference sequence). V lost 4 bases and J 10 bases, leaving 20 bases between the germline ends. CDR3 DNA: TGCAGTGCTACGCCGGGAGACTCGGGTATCCAGTACTTC. Translation gives CSATPGDSGIQYF.

This clonotype was seen ten or more times. The V and J genes are TRBV6-2 or TRBV6-3 and TRBJ1-2, with 12 positions matching TRBD1. V shed 2 bases and J 3 bases; nucleotides not matched to a gene: 7. Per the germline V gene, CDR1 is MNHEY and CDR2 is SVGEGT. CDR3 length: 17 residues. The CDR3 loop reads CASSYPGQGALDYGYTF. The CDR3 DNA reads TGTGCCAGCAGTTACCCGGGACAGGGGGCGCTTGACTATGGCTACACCTTC.

This clonotype was seen repeatedly, ten times or more. The genes are TRBV11-1 and TRBJ1-1; D is possibly TRBD1 (5 bases). V was shortened by 5 bases and J by 0 bases, with 19 bases between the two germline ends. The CDR3 runs to 17 residues. Germline CDR1 and CDR2: SGHAT and FQDESV (reference sequence). The CDR3: CASSPRGRAGMNTEAFF. The CDR3 DNA reads as TGTGCCAGCAGCCCCCGGGGCAGGGCGGGCATGAACACTGAAGCTTTCTTT.

In this sample, this clonotype turned up many times. The chain uses TRBV5-1 and TRBJ1-1, with 8 bases that match TRBD1. Germline V gene sequence: CDR1 SGHRS, CDR2 YFSETQ. With V trimmed by 4 bases and J by 5 bases, 10 bases remained unmatched. The length of the CDR3 is 15 residues. CDR3 protein: CASSGGQGGSTEAFF. The CDR3 region has the DNA TGCGCCAGCAGCGGAGGACAGGGTGGGAGTACTGAAGCTTTCTTT.

This clonotype has ten or more counts. This chain links TRBV20-1 with TRBJ2-7; the D call may be TRBD1 or TRBD2 (7 bases each). The germline V and J ends were trimmed by 0 bases and 4 bases, with 19 bases remaining between them. This CDR3 has 16 amino acids. Germline V CDR1 and CDR2: DFQATT, SNEGSKA (reference sequence). The CDR3 reads CSARDPGGTAGYEQYF. CDR3 bases: TGCAGTGCTAGAGACCCCGGGGGGACAGCGGGATACGAGCAGTACTTC.

Many counts were recorded for this clonotype. The chain links TRBV20-1 to TRBJ2-7; tentative D call: TRBD1 (7 bases). Per the germline V gene, CDR1 is DFQATT and CDR2 is SNEGSKA (reference sequence). The CDR3 extends over 13 amino acids. V dropped 6 bases and J dropped 7 bases, with 19 bases sitting between them. CDR3 region: CSATGTAGGEQYF. In nucleotides, the CDR3 is TGCAGTGCGACCGGGACAGCAGGAGGGGAGCAGTACTTC.

In regard to this clonotype: A much larger clone sits a single nucleotide away, making a read error possible. The chain joins TRBV6-5 to TRBJ2-2; the D gene is possibly TRBD2 (5 bases). Germline CDR1 is MNHEY and CDR2 is SVGAGI. The V gene lost 9 bases and the J gene lost 9 bases, with 8 bases spanning the gap. The CDR3 consists of 10 residues. For the CDR3, the DNA is TGTGCCAGGCAGGACTGGGAGCTGTTTTTT. Its translation is CARQDWELFF.

This clonotype was seen many times. This chain joins TRBV6-1 and TRBJ2-2; TRBD2 matches 11 bases. CDR3 length: 16 residues. The V gene's germline CDR1 is MNHNS and CDR2 SASEGT. V trimming: 4 bases; J trimming: 0 bases; junction bases outside the gene matches: 1. CDR3 in amino acids: CASSAGLAANTGELFF. The CDR3 DNA follows: TGTGCCAGCAGTGCGGGACTAGCGGCGAACACCGGGGAGCTGTTTTTT.

This clonotype was detected ten times or more. The chain links TRBV2 to TRBJ2-3; 14 positions match TRBD2. V shed 6 bases, J shed 5 bases, and the junction held 4 bases outside the gene matches. The length of the CDR3 is 15 residues. Germline CDR1 is SNHLY and CDR2 is FYNNEI. CDR3 sequence (DNA): TGTGCCAGCAGGGGACTAGCGGGAGAACAAGATACGCAGTATTTT. This encodes CASRGLAGEQDTQYF.

This clonotype was seen many times. The chain is built from TRBV4-1 and TRBJ2-2; D is ambiguous. Trimming pared 6 bases from V and 0 bases from J, leaving 11 bases between. This CDR3 comprises 15 residues. CDR1 and CDR2 (germline): MGHRA, YSYEKL. The CDR3 sequence is CASSPPSPNTGELFF. In nucleotides, the CDR3 is TGCGCCAGCAGTCCCCCCTCTCCGAACACCGGGGAGCTGTTTTTT.

This clonotype was seen at least ten times. This chain uses TRBV12-5 with TRBJ2-1; 7 positions match TRBD1. With V trimmed by 0 bases and J by 5 bases, 28 bases remained unmatched. Germline-derived CDR1 and CDR2 are LGHNT and FRNRAP. The CDR3 covers 23 residues. CDR3 amino acids: CASGLVVFRPRCPGTDYNNEQFF. The CDR3, as DNA: TGTGCTAGTGGTTTGGTAGTTTTTCGCCCTAGATGCCCCGGGACAGACTACAACAATGAGCAGTTCTTC.

At least ten counts were recorded for this clonotype. For the CDR3, the DNA is TGTGCCAGCTCACCTTCCATGACAGGGCAAGGAGGCACTGAAGCTTTCTTT. Encoded protein: CASSPSMTGQGGTEAFF. The chain carries TRBV18 and TRBJ1-1; TRBD1 agrees at 7 bases. The length of the CDR3 is 17 residues. V trimming: 3 bases; J trimming: 4 bases; junction bases outside the gene matches: 14. Looked up from germline, CDR1 is KGHSH and CDR2 is LQKENI.